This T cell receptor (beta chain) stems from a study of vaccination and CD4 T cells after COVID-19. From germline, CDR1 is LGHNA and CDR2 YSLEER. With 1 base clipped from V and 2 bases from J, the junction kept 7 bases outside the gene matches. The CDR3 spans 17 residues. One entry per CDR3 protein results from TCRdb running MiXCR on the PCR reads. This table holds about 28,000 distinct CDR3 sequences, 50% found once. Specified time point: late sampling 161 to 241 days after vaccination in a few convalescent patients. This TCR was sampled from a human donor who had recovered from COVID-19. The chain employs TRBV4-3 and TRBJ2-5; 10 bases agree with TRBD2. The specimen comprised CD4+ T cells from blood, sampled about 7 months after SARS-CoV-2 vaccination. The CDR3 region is CASSQVLLAGVQETQYF. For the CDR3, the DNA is TGCGCCAGCAGCCAAGTACTTCTAGCGGGAGTTCAAGAGACCCAGTACTTC.